Below, 24 T cell receptor beta chains from the same sample are listed, as sequenced in a study of Ad26.COV2.S vaccination and SARS-CoV-2 variants. Profiling relied on immunoSEQ multiplex PCR, and the TCRdb table lists in-frame clones only, not all of them. The repertoire holds hundreds of thousands of clones, with roughly 89% as singletons. Treatment meaning: roughly 20 received Ad26.COV2.S at low or high dose, single or two shots; about five received placebo; per-sample allocation not given. Samples analyzed were those drawn on day 63 after the first vaccine or placebo injection. Specimen: peripheral blood, collected in a trial of Ad26.COV2.S vaccine versus placebo. These receptors were obtained from a person between 18 and 65 years old who received the Ad26.COV2.S COVID-19 vaccine or a placebo.

On this clone itself: Other nucleotide sequences from this sample produce the same CDR3. The chain carries TRBV18 and TRBJ1-1; D is uncertain. Germline CDR1 KGHSH, CDR2 LQKENI. V was shortened by 1 base and J by 2 bases, with 5 bases between the two germline ends. The CDR3 is 13 residues long. The CDR3 DNA follows: TGTGCCAGCTCACCACAGGGTAACACTGAAGCTTTCTTT. This encodes CASSPQGNTEAFF.

This clone appeared a few times. The chain uses TRBV15 and TRBJ2-7; 8 nucleotides line up with TRBD1. CDR3 length: 17 amino acids. The V gene end was trimmed by 6 bases and the J gene end by 3 bases; junction bases not matched to a gene: 16. Germline-derived CDR1 and CDR2 are LNHNV and YYDKDF (reference sequence). The CDR3 DNA reads as TGTGCCACCAGGACCCATCCTGACAGGGGACCCGACTACGAGCAGTACTTC. Translated: CATRTHPDRGPDYEQYF. Drawing the rest from reference TRBV15 and TRBJ2-7, the complete variable domain is DAMVIQNPRYQVTQFGKPVTLSCSQTLNHNVMYWYQQKSSQAPKLLFHYYDKDFNNEADTPDNFQSRRPNTSFCFLDIRSPGLGDTAMYLCATRTHPDRGPDYEQYFGPGTRLTVT.

The chain carries TRBV7-2 and TRBJ2-5, with 8 bases aligning to TRBD2. The V gene's germline CDR1 is SGHTA and CDR2 FQGNSA. The CDR3 totals 17 residues. V was pared by 5 bases and J by 4 bases, with 15 bases of the junction left unmatched. In DNA form, the CDR3 reads TGTGCCAGCAGCCCCCGTTCGGGGGGGGGCCCGGGAGAGACCCAGTACTTC. Protein: CASSPRSGGGPGETQYF.

V usage is TRBV5-1 and J usage is TRBJ2-1; TRBD2 is a possible D gene (6 bases). With 2 bases removed from V and 5 bases from J, the gap between germline ends came to 11 bases. CDR1 is SGHRS and CDR2 is YFSETQ in the germline V gene. This CDR3 is built from 14 residues. CDR3 loop: CASSFSREHNEQFF. The CDR3 DNA reads TGCGCCAGCAGCTTTTCCCGGGAGCACAATGAGCAGTTCTTC.

The chain links TRBV6-2 or TRBV6-3 to TRBJ2-3; 8 nucleotides align to TRBD2. The CDR3 runs to 18 residues. Trimming at V came to 0 bases and at J to 2 bases, leaving 10 bases not matched to a gene. Germline V gene data show CDR1 as MNHEY and CDR2 as SVGEGT. Written as DNA, the CDR3 is TGTGCCAGCAGTTACTCGTTCTGGGCGGGGGGCCACACAGATACGCAGTATTTT. This codes for CASSYSFWAGGHTDTQYF.

This chain joins TRBV7-2 and TRBJ2-5; D is unclear. V shed 3 bases and J shed 7 bases, with 9 bases lying between them. The CDR3 is 12 residues long. Germline V gene sequence: CDR1 SGHTA, CDR2 FQGNSA. CDR3 DNA: TGTGCCAGCAGCTTCGAGCTGGGGACCCAGTACTTC. It translates to CASSFELGTQYF. The full variable domain, its missing parts supplied by reference TRBV7-2 and TRBJ2-5, is GAGVSQSPSNKVTEKGKDVELRCDPISGHTALYWYRQSLGQGLEFLIYFQGNSAPDKSGLPSDRFSAERTGGSVSTLTIQRTQQEDSAVYLCASSFELGTQYFGPGTRLLVL.

The rearrangement uses TRBV9 and TRBJ1-4, with D hard to call. The CDR3 is made up of 13 amino acids. V was shortened by 4 bases and J by 7 bases, with 11 bases between the two germline ends. Germline CDR1 SGDLS, CDR2 YYNGEE. The chain's CDR3 is CASSTAWGEKLFF. The CDR3 DNA sequence: TGTGCCAGCAGCACCGCATGGGGTGAAAAACTGTTTTTT.

In its sample, this clone was seen a few times. This chain connects TRBV18 to TRBJ1-6; D unresolved. Germline V gene data show CDR1 as KGHSH and CDR2 as LQKENI. The CDR3 length is 14 residues. V was cut by 5 bases and J by 8 bases, with 13 bases left in between. CDR3: CASSTSAQDSPLHF. As DNA, the CDR3 is TGTGCCAGCTCAACATCGGCCCAGGATTCACCCCTCCACTTT.

J is TRBJ2-3 and V is TRBV5-1; D could derive from TRBD1 or TRBD2 (5 bases each). The V end lost 4 bases, the J end lost 0 bases, and 30 bases lay between the germline ends. The CDR3 is 21 amino acids. CDR1 is SGHRS, CDR2 YFSETQ, per germline. The CDR3 protein is CASSPSSFQGVLGFSTDTQYF. The CDR3 nucleotides read TGCGCCAGCAGCCCCTCGTCGTTCCAGGGAGTCCTTGGGTTTAGCACAGATACGCAGTATTTT.

The chain links TRBV30 to TRBJ1-3; D possibly corresponds to TRBD1 (5 bases). Per germline, CDR1 GTSNPN and CDR2 SVGIG (reference sequence). The CDR3 loop spans 15 amino acids. The CDR3 sequence is CAGRIGPYSGNTIYF. In nucleotides, the CDR3 is TGTGCGGGACGGATAGGGCCTTACTCTGGAAACACCATATATTTT.

This rearrangement joins TRBV7-2 to TRBJ2-3, with D possibly matching TRBD2 (7 bases). Germline V gene sequence: CDR1 SGHTA, CDR2 FQGNSA. Trimming took off 1 base at V and 4 bases at J, with 9 bases between the two ends. This CDR3 has 14 residues. The CDR3 region has the DNA TGTGCCAGCAGCTTAGGGGGGGGCCCAGATACGCAGTATTTT. Translating it yields CASSLGGGPDTQYF.

The J gene is TRBJ2-2, the V gene TRBV9; D ambiguous. V was trimmed by 6 bases and J by 0 bases, leaving 12 bases between them. CDR3 length: 15 residues. In germline, CDR1 is SGDLS, CDR2 YYNGEE. The CDR3 loop reads CASNRALANTGELFF. In DNA, the CDR3 is TGTGCCAGCAATAGGGCCCTGGCGAACACCGGGGAGCTGTTTTTT.

The CDR3 DNA is TGTGCCATCCCGAAAAAGGGGCCGGGGGATTCACCCCTCCACTTT. Translated: CAIPKKGPGDSPLHF. The chain has TRBV27 and TRBJ1-6; D is possibly TRBD1 (5 bases). The CDR3 extends over 15 amino acids. V lost 10 bases, J lost 8 bases, and 21 bases lay in between. Germline CDR1 MNHEY, CDR2 SMNVEV (reference sequence).

This chain links TRBV5-1 with TRBJ2-5, with D possibly being TRBD2 (5 bases). Trimming removed 4 bases at V and 5 bases at J, with 15 bases between. The V gene's germline CDR1 is SGHRS and CDR2 YFSETQ. The CDR3 runs 14 residues. DNA for the CDR3: TGCGCCAGCAGCAGCGCCTATCGAGGGGAGACCCAGTACTTC. Residues: CASSSAYRGETQYF.

The chain links TRBV9 to TRBJ2-3, with 14 bases aligning to TRBD2. Germline V gene lookup returns CDR1 SGDLS and CDR2 YYNGEE. This CDR3 contains 16 residues. Trimming removed 4 bases from V and 5 bases from J; junction bases left unmatched: 6. The CDR3 is CASSLTSGRALDTQYF. The DNA for the CDR3 is TGTGCCAGCAGCCTGACTAGCGGGAGGGCCCTAGATACGCAGTATTTT.

This sequence joins TRBV29-1 and TRBJ2-5, with a possible D match to TRBD2 (6 bases). The CDR3 totals 12 residues. Germline assignment: CDR1 SQVTM and CDR2 ANQGSEA. The germline V and J ends were trimmed by 8 bases and 5 bases, with 15 bases remaining between them. CDR3 protein: CSHQGGGETQYF. The CDR3 nucleotides are TGCAGCCACCAGGGAGGAGGGGAGACCCAGTACTTC.

The chain joins TRBV2 to TRBJ2-5; no definite D call. V lost 7 bases to trimming and J lost 4 bases, with 13 bases between them. Germline CDR1 SNHLY, CDR2 FYNNEI. The CDR3 runs 13 residues. The CDR3 is CASMLLVAETQYF. DNA for the CDR3: TGTGCCAGCATGTTACTGGTAGCAGAGACCCAGTACTTC.

This clone showed up just once. V and J are TRBV5-1 and TRBJ2-5; TRBD2 matches at 7 bases. The CDR3 runs to 14 residues. V trimming: 2 bases; J trimming: 4 bases; junction bases outside the gene matches: 5. Germline loops: CDR1 SGHRS, CDR2 YFSETQ. In DNA, the CDR3 is TGCGCCAGCAGCTTAGCGGGATCGAGAGAGACCCAGTACTTC. It is translated as CASSLAGSRETQYF.

This chain uses TRBV19 with TRBJ1-2; D gene uncertain. Trimming removed 1 base at V and 1 base at J, with 7 bases between. The germline gives CDR1 LNHDA, CDR2 SQIVND (reference sequence). The CDR3 length is 14 residues. For the CDR3, the DNA is TGTGCCAGTAGTATAGGACACCTTAACTATGGCTACACCTTC. It translates to CASSIGHLNYGYTF.

CDR3 DNA: TGCGCCAGCAGCTTGGGACTAGCGGAACTTACCCAGTACTTC. This gives the protein CASSLGLAELTQYF. The chain carries TRBV5-1 and TRBJ2-5, with 9 bases aligning to TRBD2. Germline lookup yields CDR1 SGHRS and CDR2 YFSETQ. The CDR3 extends over 14 amino acids. The junction had 5 bases not matched to a gene; V was cut back by 0 bases and J by 8 bases.

This clone was seen only once. This chain connects TRBV7-9 to TRBJ1-1; tentative D call: TRBD1 (6 bases). Germline V gives CDR1 SEHNR, CDR2 FQNEAQ (reference sequence). Trimming left V 6 bases short and J 0 bases short, with 14 bases between. The CDR3 length is 15 residues. The CDR3 DNA reads TGTGCCAGCAGACCAGGACAGCAAATGAACACTGAAGCTTTCTTT. Translation gives CASRPGQQMNTEAFF.

The chain uses TRBV5-6 and TRBJ2-7; no firm D call. Trimming cost V 4 bases and J 3 bases, with 8 bases left between them. Germline V gene data show CDR1 as SGHDT and CDR2 as YYEEEE. The CDR3 loop spans 12 amino acids. The CDR3 DNA sequence: TGTGCCAGCAGCCTGGGTGGCTACGAGCAGTACTTC. Amino acid sequence: CASSLGGYEQYF. The full variable domain, with the rest looked up from reference TRBV5-6 and TRBJ2-7, is DAGVTQSPTHLIKTRGQQVTLRCSPKSGHDTVSWYQQALGQGPQFIFQYYEEEERQRGNFPDRFSGHQFPNYSSELNVNALLLGDSALYLCASSLGGYEQYFGPGTRLTVT.

The chain is built from TRBV4-1 and TRBJ1-6; D is uncertain. The CDR3 runs to 16 residues. The V gene lost 1 base and the J gene lost 9 bases, with 16 bases spanning the gap. The germline V gene encodes CDR1 MGHRA and CDR2 YSYEKL. In DNA, the CDR3 is TGCGCCAGCAGCCAAGCATACTTGGGAGGTCGTTCACCCCTCCACTTT. It specifies CASSQAYLGGRSPLHF.

The V gene is TRBV5-1, the J gene TRBJ1-5; D is perhaps TRBD1 (5 bases). The CDR3 is made up of 15 amino acids. Germline values: CDR1 SGHRS, CDR2 YFSETQ. Trimming cost V 4 bases and J 0 bases, with 11 bases left between them. The chain's CDR3 is CASSQGDYSNQPQHF. As DNA, the CDR3 is TGCGCCAGCAGCCAAGGGGACTATAGCAATCAGCCCCAGCATTTT.